These T cell receptor beta chains were read from a single sample in a study of technical replicates of blood from several donors. This table comes from immunoSEQ multiplex PCR, and its TCRdb copy is limited to in-frame clones, with some not included. The data show roughly 80,000 clones, with approximately 96% seen just once and 0.37% held by the top ten. Sample: T cells isolated from PBMCs. These receptor sequences come from a human donor in good health. CDR3s include the opening cysteine and the closing phenylalanine or tryptophan. D genes are given only for firm matches. Size is omitted from some rows. Given values are once, few, many or a class for expanded clones.

V: TRBV12-2; size: .; J: TRBJ2-3; D: .; DNA: TGTGCAAGTCGCTTGAGGGTTGGACTAGCGATATGCACAGATACGCAGTATTTT; CDR3: CASRLRVGLAICTDTQYF
V: TRBV7-2; size: .; J: TRBJ2-3; D: TRBD2; DNA: TGTGCCAGCAGCTTACTAGCGGGAGATTTTCTAAATACGCAGTATTTT; CDR3: CASSLLAGDFLNTQYF
V: TRBV7-9; size: .; J: TRBJ2-1; D: TRBD2; DNA: TGTGCCAGCAGCCTGGGACTAGCGGGAGGGCCGGTCGTCCGTGAGCAGTTCTTC; CDR3: CASSLGLAGGPVVREQFF
V: TRBV19; size: .; J: TRBJ2-1; D: TRBD1; DNA: TGTGCCAGTAGTACCTCTTGGACAGGGCCGTACAATGAGCAGTTCTTC; CDR3: CASSTSWTGPYNEQFF
V: TRBV7-2; size: .; J: TRBJ2-7; D: TRBD2; DNA: TGTGCCAGCAGCTCGACCGGGGGACTAGCGGGAGGTCTTTACGAGCAGTACTTC; CDR3: CASSSTGGLAGGLYEQYF
V: TRBV27; size: .; J: TRBJ2-3; D: .; DNA: TGTGCCAGCAGTTCAGTGGGACTGATGCAGTATTTT; CDR3: CASSSVGLMQYF
V: TRBV25-1; size: .; J: TRBJ2-1; D: .; DNA: TGTGCCAGCAGTCGGAACAGGAATGAGCAGTTCTTC; CDR3: CASSRNRNEQFF
V: TRBV7-8; size: once; J: TRBJ2-7; D: TRBD1; DNA: TGTGCCAGCCTCGACGGGACAGGGGGCTACGAGCAGTACTTC; CDR3: CASLDGTGGYEQYF
V: TRBV6-1; size: .; J: TRBJ2-3; D: .; DNA: TGTGCCAGCACCAGCGGCTTCGGGACAGATACGCAGTATTTT; CDR3: CASTSGFGTDTQYF
V: TRBV6-1; size: .; J: TRBJ2-1; D: .; DNA: TGTGCCAGCAGTGGGGAGTTAACCTACAATGAGCAGTTCTTC; CDR3: CASSGELTYNEQFF
V: TRBV6-5; size: .; J: TRBJ1-2; D: .; DNA: TGTGCCAGCAGTTCCCTAACAGGGTTTGGCTATGGCTACACCTTC; CDR3: CASSSLTGFGYGYTF
V: TRBV7-3; size: .; J: TRBJ2-1; D: .; DNA: TGTGCCAGCAGCTTAAGGCTTTACAATGAGCAGTTCTTC; CDR3: CASSLRLYNEQFF
V: TRBV29-1; size: .; J: TRBJ1-2; D: .; DNA: TGCAGCGTTGAAGAGTTAAGGTCGCGGGGTGGCTACACCTTC; CDR3: CSVEELRSRGGYTF
V: TRBV27; size: once; J: TRBJ2-7; D: .; DNA: TGTGCCAGCAGCGACAGGCCCTCCTACGAGCAGTACTTC; CDR3: CASSDRPSYEQYF
V: TRBV6-6; size: .; J: TRBJ1-2; D: TRBD1; DNA: TGTGCCAGCAGTTCAACAGGGGTTGGCTACACCTTC; CDR3: CASSSTGVGYTF